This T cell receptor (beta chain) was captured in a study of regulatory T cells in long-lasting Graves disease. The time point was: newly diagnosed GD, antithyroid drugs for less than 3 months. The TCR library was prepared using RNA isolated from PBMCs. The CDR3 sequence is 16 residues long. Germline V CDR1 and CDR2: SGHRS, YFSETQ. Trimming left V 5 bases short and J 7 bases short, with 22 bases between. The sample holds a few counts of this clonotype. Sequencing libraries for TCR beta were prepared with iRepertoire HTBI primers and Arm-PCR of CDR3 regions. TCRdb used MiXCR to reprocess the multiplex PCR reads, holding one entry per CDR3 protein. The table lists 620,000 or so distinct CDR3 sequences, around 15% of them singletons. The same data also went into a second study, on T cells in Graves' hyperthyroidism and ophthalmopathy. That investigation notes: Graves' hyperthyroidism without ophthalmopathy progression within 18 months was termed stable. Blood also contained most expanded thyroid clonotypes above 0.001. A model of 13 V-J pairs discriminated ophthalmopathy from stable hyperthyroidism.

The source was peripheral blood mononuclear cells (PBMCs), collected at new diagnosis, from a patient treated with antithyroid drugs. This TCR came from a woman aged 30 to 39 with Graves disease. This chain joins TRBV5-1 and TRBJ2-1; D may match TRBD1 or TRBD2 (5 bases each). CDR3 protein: CASRYAIGAGVNEQFF. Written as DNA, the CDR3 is TGCGCCAGCAGATACGCAATCGGGGCTGGTGTTAATGAGCAGTTCTTC.